Each of the 16 T cell receptor beta chains below was sequenced from the same sample in a study of blood T cell repertoires in COVID-19. Assay used: immunoSEQ multiplex PCR; TCRdb lists only in-frame clones, some missing. Here the sample spans about 220,000 clones, approximately 86% being singletons. Input material: PBMCs or T cells enriched from blood (not recorded which). These receptors were obtained from a woman in her fifties or sixties with acute COVID-19.

This clone has just one count. V and J are TRBV7-2 and TRBJ1-3; D ambiguous. The germline V gene has CDR1 SGHTA and CDR2 FQGNSA. The germline V and J ends were trimmed by 5 bases and 4 bases, with 6 bases remaining between them. This CDR3 has 12 residues. The chain's CDR3 is CASSPQGNTIYF. The CDR3 nucleotides read TGTGCCAGCAGCCCCCAGGGAAACACCATATATTTT.

This rearrangement joins TRBV19 to TRBJ2-5, with a tentative D call TRBD2 (5 bases). V was shortened by 5 bases and J by 0 bases, with 10 bases between the two germline ends. CDR1 LNHDA and CDR2 SQIVND come from the germline V gene (reference sequence). The CDR3 is made up of 14 amino acids. In DNA, the CDR3 is TGTGCCAGTAGTCTAGGACTTTACCAAGAGACCCAGTACTTC. Its translation is CASSLGLYQETQYF.

The V call is TRBV18, the J call TRBJ2-3, with D perhaps TRBD2 (5 bases). Trimming took 0 bases from V and 3 from J, leaving 10 bases between them. This CDR3 region has 15 residues. CDR1 is KGHSH, CDR2 LQKENI, per germline. The CDR3 DNA sequence: TGTGCCAGCTCACCACCGGACGGGATAACAGATACGCAGTATTTT. It is translated as CASSPPDGITDTQYF.

The J gene is TRBJ2-3, the V gene TRBV25-1; possible D gene TRBD2, 7 bases. The CDR3 consists of 17 residues. Germline V gene sequence: CDR1 MGHDK, CDR2 SYGVNS. The germline V and J ends were trimmed by 3 bases and 3 bases, with 19 bases remaining between them. The CDR3 protein is CASSEIPGRGPTDTQYF. In DNA form, the CDR3 reads TGTGCCAGCAGTGAGATCCCGGGGCGGGGGCCGACAGATACGCAGTATTTT. Together with reference TRBV25-1 and TRBJ2-3, the CDR3 gives the full variable domain: EADIYQTPRYLVIGTGKKITLECSQTMGHDKMYWYQQDPGMELHLIHYSYGVNSTEKGDLSSESTVSRIRTEHFPLTLESARPSHTSQYLCASSEIPGRGPTDTQYFGPGTRLTVL.

This chain connects TRBV7-9 to TRBJ2-7; 8 nucleotides agree with TRBD1. This CDR3 contains 13 residues. Germline assignment: CDR1 SEHNR and CDR2 FQNEAQ (reference sequence). V shed 4 bases and J 3 bases; nucleotides not matched to a gene: 2. In DNA form, the CDR3 reads TGTGCCAGCAGCTGGACAGGGTACTACGAGCAGTACTTC. Residues: CASSWTGYYEQYF.

V is TRBV7-2 and J is TRBJ1-5, with 8 nucleotides matching TRBD1. J lost 2 bases, V lost 5 bases, and 5 bases had no gene match. Germline V gene sequence: CDR1 SGHTA, CDR2 FQGNSA. The CDR3 is 15 amino acids. Here the CDR3 reads CASSLTTGGNQPQHF. CDR3 coding DNA: TGTGCCAGCAGCCTGACGACAGGGGGCAATCAGCCCCAGCATTTT.

The chain carries TRBV5-8 and TRBJ2-4, with 10 positions matching TRBD2. The CDR3 extends over 16 amino acids. The V and J ends lost 4 bases and 13 bases, in that order; junction bases with no gene match: 17. Looked up from germline, CDR1 is SGHTS and CDR2 is YDEGEE. The CDR3 nucleotides read TGTGCCAGCAGCGGCCCAGGGGAGCGGGAGGGCCATAGGCAGTACTTC. As protein: CASSGPGEREGHRQYF.

CDR3 sequence: CASTLIGSGNYGYTF. The CDR3, as DNA: TGTGCCAGCACCCTCATCGGTTCGGGTAACTATGGCTACACCTTC. The rearrangement uses TRBV11-2 and TRBJ1-2, with unresolved D. V lost 7 bases to trimming and J lost 1 base, with 16 bases between them. The CDR3 is made up of 15 amino acids. Germline V gene sequence: CDR1 SGHAT, CDR2 FQNNGV. The full variable domain, in which reference TRBV11-2 and TRBJ1-2 provide the parts outside the CDR3, is EAGVAQSPRYKIIEKRQSVAFWCNPISGHATLYWYQQILGQGPKLLIQFQNNGVVDDSQLPKDRFSAERLKGVDSTLKIQPAKLEDSAVYLCASTLIGSGNYGYTFGSGTRLTVV.

This sequence joins TRBV27 and TRBJ2-7; no clear D. Trimming pared 6 bases from V and 3 bases from J, leaving 18 bases between. The CDR3 contains 15 residues. Germline V gives CDR1 MNHEY, CDR2 SMNVEV (reference sequence). CDR3 nucleotides: TGTGCCAGCAGGCTTCAACCCCAGGTAGTCTACGAGCAGTACTTC. Encoded protein: CASRLQPQVVYEQYF.

The genes are TRBV28 and TRBJ2-7; TRBD1 might be the D (5 bases). Germline loops: CDR1 MDHEN, CDR2 SYDVKM. V was trimmed by 5 bases and J by 3 bases, leaving 26 bases between them. CDR3 length: 18 amino acids. The CDR3 nucleotides are TGTGCCAGCAGTCCTAGTATTGGGGCGGCTGGGGTACGCTACGAGCAGTACTTC. Translation gives CASSPSIGAAGVRYEQYF.

The V call is TRBV28, the J call TRBJ1-5, with D uncertain. The CDR3 runs to 15 residues. The V end lost 4 bases, the J end lost 7 bases, and 17 bases lay between the germline ends. The V gene's germline CDR1 is MDHEN and CDR2 SYDVKM. This CDR3 reads CASSSPSGYDQPQHF. The DNA of the CDR3 is TGTGCCAGCAGTTCACCCTCGGGATACGACCAGCCCCAGCATTTT.

This chain links TRBV7-3 with TRBJ2-5, with 14 bases matching TRBD2. CDR1 is SGHTA, CDR2 FQGTGA, per germline. The V segment lost 5 bases and the J segment 2 bases; nucleotides outside the gene matches: 4. The CDR3 extends over 16 amino acids. The CDR3 coding sequence is TGTGCCAGCAGCGCGGGACTAGCGGGGGCTCAAGAGACCCAGTACTTC. Translating it yields CASSAGLAGAQETQYF.

The rearrangement links TRBV28 to TRBJ2-5; no clear D. CDR1 and CDR2 from the germline V gene are MDHEN and SYDVKM. The CDR3 has 13 amino acids. Trimming took 3 bases from V and 2 from J, leaving 7 bases between them. The CDR3 sequence: CASSLRLQETQYF. CDR3 nucleotide sequence: TGTGCCAGCAGTTTGCGGTTACAAGAGACCCAGTACTTC.

V gene TRBV5-5 combines with J gene TRBJ2-7, with a tentative D call TRBD1 (6 bases). The CDR3 runs 14 residues. Germline CDR1 SGHKS, CDR2 YYEKEE (reference sequence). Trimming cost V 3 bases and J 2 bases, with 12 bases left between them. Here the CDR3 reads CASSWQGGTYEQYF. The CDR3 coding sequence is TGTGCCAGCAGCTGGCAAGGGGGTACCTACGAGCAGTACTTC. Combining the CDR3 with reference TRBV5-5 and TRBJ2-7 gives the whole variable domain DAGVTQSPTHLIKTRGQQVTLRCSPISGHKSVSWYQQVLGQGPQFIFQYYEKEERGRGNFPDRFSARQFPNYSSELNVNALLLGDSALYLCASSWQGGTYEQYFGPGTRLTVT.

The chain recombines TRBV27 with TRBJ2-2, with 7 positions matching TRBD2. After removal of 6 bases from V and 3 bases from J, the junction contained 4 bases not matched to a gene. The CDR3 spans 14 residues. Looked up from germline, CDR1 is MNHEY and CDR2 is SMNVEV (reference sequence). The CDR3 here is CASSAREYTGELFF. CDR3 bases: TGTGCCAGCAGCGCGCGGGAGTACACCGGGGAGCTGTTTTTT.

This clone was recorded only once. This chain links TRBV4-3 with TRBJ2-1, with 8 bases fitting TRBD1. V gave up 0 bases and J gave up 8 bases; unmatched junction bases: 6. CDR1 and CDR2 (germline): LGHNA, YSLEER. This CDR3 is built from 15 residues. CDR3 region: CASSQDRQGWDEQFF. Here the CDR3 DNA reads TGCGCCAGCAGCCAAGATCGACAGGGGTGGGATGAGCAGTTCTTC.